A single TCR beta chain is shown here with its context. The antigen is not known. The sample belongs to a study of T cell responses to AZD1222 COVID-19 vaccine. Study-level background: Some second doses came at about 4 weeks and others at about 12 weeks; these were pooled.

Using immunoSEQ multiplex PCR, the repertoire was profiled, and TCRdb retains in-frame clones only, with some absent. This sample has some 120,000 clones, with roughly 90% found just once. Study results and limitations: Reportedly, close to half of spike-specific TCRs are directed against unmutated variant regions. All repertoire sampling was performed exclusively after the peak T cell response.

Sequenced material: peripheral blood, taken on day 0 of AZD1222 vaccination. The TCR comes from an adult in good health.

The CDR3: CATSDGYRVTTTDTQYF. CDR3 nucleotides: TGTGCCACCAGTGATGGTTACAGGGTAACTACCACAGATACGCAGTATTTT. The chain uses TRBV24-1 and TRBJ2-3; D may be TRBD1 (6 bases). This CDR3 region has 17 residues. Germline CDR1 KGHDR, CDR2 SFDVKD. V was shortened by 3 bases and J by 2 bases, with 17 bases between the two germline ends.